Described below is a single T cell receptor beta chain sequence and its context. What it recognizes is unknown. These data come from a study of T-cell reconstitution after alpha-beta-depleted transplantation in children. Points from the study as a whole: Reportedly, only several hundred clones from non-depleted graft cells drove alpha-beta T-cell counts at about two months. The main origin of T-cell counts and diversity one year after transplant was newly produced T cells. At day 60, the high TCRbeta diversity found in some patients originated from recipient T cells and thymic progenitors that had survived.

The CDR3 loop spans 17 amino acids. Trimming shortened V by 3 bases and J by 4 bases, and 21 bases separated the two germline ends. The library targeted TCRbeta and was prepared with unique molecular identifiers. TCRdb passed the PCR reads through MiXCR, listing each CDR3 protein once. The sample has around 500,000 distinct CDR3 sequences; 23% are singletons. This sample comprised PBMCs, mostly from graft donor cells, obtained 360 days after TCRalphabeta/CD19-depleted stem cell transplant. The source of this sequence is a boy younger than two who had a stem cell transplant for acute myeloid leukemia, so the T cells may come from the graft donor. The chain joins TRBV12-3 or TRBV12-4 to TRBJ1-2, with D tentatively TRBD1 (6 bases). CDR3 in DNA: TGTGCCAGCAGTTTCTCTTCGAGGGGGAGGCCCCTCTATGGCTACACCTTC. Residues: CASSFSSRGRPLYGYTF.